The 10 T cell receptor beta chains reported below all come from one sample, sequenced in a study of shared clonotypes between healthy human individuals. The table came from immunoSEQ multiplex PCR; TCRdb's copy has only in-frame clones and leaves some out. Here the sample spans about 1 million clones, about 84% being singletons. What was sequenced was memory CD4+ T cells from PBMCs. As to subset: CD45RA-negative fraction. The receptors shown here come from a man younger than 30 in good health. Some clones in this sample may be carry-over from other donors' samples.

The chain combines TRBV4-1 with TRBJ2-3; D not resolved. The germline V and J ends were trimmed by 0 bases and 0 bases, with 10 bases remaining between them. Per germline, CDR1 MGHRA and CDR2 YSYEKL. The CDR3 is 16 residues long. The CDR3 region has the DNA TGCGCCAGCAGCCAAGAGTTAACTACTAGCACAGATACGCAGTATTTT. It codes for CASSQELTTSTDTQYF.

This chain uses TRBV5-8 with TRBJ1-1, with D uncertain. The V gene's germline CDR1 is SGHTS and CDR2 YDEGEE. This CDR3 spans 12 amino acids. V gave up 4 bases and J gave up 9 bases, with 13 bases separating them. The CDR3 DNA sequence: TGTGCCAGCAGCCGACCCCGATCCAAAGCTTTCTTT. Translated: CASSRPRSKAFF.

The rearrangement links TRBV5-1 to TRBJ2-7, with TRBD2 matching 15 bases. This CDR3 region has 18 residues. The germline V gene has CDR1 SGHRS and CDR2 YFSETQ. Trimming cost V 4 bases and J 0 bases; bases outside gene matches: 8. DNA for the CDR3: TGCGCCAGCAGCGGGGGACTAGCGGGAGGAACCGGCTCCTACGAGCAGTACTTC. Protein product: CASSGGLAGGTGSYEQYF. Supplemented by reference TRBV5-1 and TRBJ2-7, the full variable domain reads KAGVTQTPRYLIKTRGQQVTLSCSPISGHRSVSWYQQTPGQGLQFLFEYFSETQRNKGNFPGRFSGRQFSNSRSEMNVSTLELGDSALYLCASSGGLAGGTGSYEQYFGPGTRLTVT.

CDR3 DNA sequence: TGTGCCAGCAGCTTCCACACCAACTACAATGAGCAGTTCTTC. It specifies CASSFHTNYNEQFF. The rearrangement joins TRBV11-2 to TRBJ2-1; D is unclear. Between the trimmed V and J ends, which lost 3 bases and 3 bases, there was a span of 9 bases. The CDR3 is made up of 14 amino acids. Germline CDR1 is SGHAT and CDR2 is FQNNGV.

The chain carries TRBV9 and TRBJ2-7; possibly TRBD1 or TRBD2 for D (6 bases each). V lost 6 bases and J 3 bases, leaving 16 bases between the germline ends. In germline, CDR1 is SGDLS, CDR2 YYNGEE. The CDR3 has 14 amino acids. The CDR3 here is CASTPGAGVYEQYF. The CDR3 nucleotides read TGTGCCAGCACCCCGGGGGCTGGGGTCTACGAGCAGTACTTC.

The CDR3 is CASSRQASFEFGELFF. The CDR3 nucleotides are TGTGCCAGTAGTAGACAGGCGTCCTTCGAATTTGGGGAGCTGTTTTTT. V gene TRBV19 combines with J gene TRBJ2-2, with TRBD1 as a possible D gene (6 bases). Per germline, CDR1 LNHDA and CDR2 SQIVND (reference sequence). CDR3 length: 16 amino acids. V was cut by 4 bases and J by 8 bases, with 20 bases left in between.

The chain uses TRBV6-1 and TRBJ2-3, with D unclear. The V gene's germline CDR1 is MNHNS and CDR2 SASEGT. Trimming cost V 8 bases and J 1 base, with 10 bases left between them. This CDR3 contains 13 residues. The CDR3 region is CASSNRRTDTQYF. CDR3 bases: TGTGCCAGCTCCAACCGGCGCACAGATACGCAGTATTTT.

The J gene is TRBJ1-5, the V gene TRBV6-4; D is unresolved. Per the germline V gene, CDR1 is MRHNA and CDR2 is SNTAGT. The CDR3 has 14 residues. The V end was cut by 4 bases, the J end by 2 bases, with 9 bases between. The DNA for the CDR3 is TGTGCCAGCAGTGCCTACTCCGGCAATCAGCCCCAGCATTTT. Translating it yields CASSAYSGNQPQHF.

The J gene is TRBJ2-2, the V gene TRBV2, with D perhaps being TRBD1 or TRBD2 (5 bases each). V was pared by 8 bases and J by 2 bases, with 12 bases between. CDR3 length: 14 residues. CDR1 and CDR2 from the germline V gene are SNHLY and FYNNEI. CDR3 sequence (DNA): TGTGCCAGCTCCGGGGACCGAAACACCGGGGAGCTGTTTTTT. As protein: CASSGDRNTGELFF.

This chain uses TRBV5-6 with TRBJ2-4; D gene unclear. The V gene lost 0 bases and the J gene lost 0 bases, with 4 bases spanning the gap. Germline-derived CDR1 and CDR2 are SGHDT and YYEEEE. The CDR3 length is 14 residues. The chain's CDR3 is CASSLGGAKNIQYF. In DNA, the CDR3 is TGTGCCAGCAGCTTGGGGGGAGCCAAAAACATTCAGTACTTC.